The 9 T cell receptor beta chains reported below all come from one sample, sequenced in a study of CD8+CD57+ T cells in acquired aplastic anemia. Profiling of TCR beta VDJ combinations and CDR3 sequences used genomic DNA as template. TCRdb re-called the reads with MiXCR, one entry per CDR3 protein. The table lists 250,000 to 300,000 distinct CDR3 sequences, 50% to 70% of them singletons. Sequencing was done on a sample of sorted CD4+, CD8+, or CD8+CD57+ T cells (not recorded which) from PBMCs. These receptors were collected from a human donor with severe aplastic anemia or a healthy control (not recorded which).

The chain recombines TRBV7-9 with TRBJ1-1, with D unclear. The CDR3 runs to 15 residues. V lost 3 bases, J lost 0 bases, and 11 bases lay in between. CDR1 SEHNR and CDR2 FQNEAQ come from the germline V gene (reference sequence). The chain's CDR3 is CASSFLPGMNTEAFF. CDR3 DNA: TGTGCCAGCAGCTTCTTACCAGGTATGAACACTGAAGCTTTCTTT.

This chain connects TRBV7-9 to TRBJ2-7, with 7 bases aligning to TRBD1. CDR1 is SEHNR and CDR2 is FQNEAQ in the germline V gene (reference sequence). The CDR3 contains 15 residues. J was trimmed by 0 bases and V by 5 bases; bases with no gene match: 7. In DNA, the CDR3 is TGTGCCAGCAGCCGCCGGACAGGAAGCTCCTACGAGCAGTACTTC. Encoded protein: CASSRRTGSSYEQYF.

This clonotype was found once. The chain links TRBV29-1 to TRBJ1-6; 10 positions match TRBD1. The V gene's germline CDR1 is SQVTM and CDR2 ANQGSEA. This CDR3 contains 16 residues. V shed 3 bases and J 7 bases; nucleotides not matched to a gene: 9. In nucleotides, the CDR3 is TGCAGCGTTGAGGCCGACAGGGGGCTCCGAAATTCACCCCTCCACTTT. This sequence encodes CSVEADRGLRNSPLHF.

The chain employs TRBV5-1 and TRBJ2-3; 14 bases agree with TRBD2. In germline, CDR1 is SGHRS, CDR2 YFSETQ. The CDR3 consists of 15 residues. Germline trimming cut 3 bases from V and 6 bases from J; bases unmatched to any gene: 3. CDR3 sequence: CASSSGLAGEDTQYF. As DNA, the CDR3 is TGCGCCAGCAGCTCGGGACTAGCGGGGGAGGATACGCAGTATTTT.

A few counts support this clonotype. The gene calls are TRBV9 and TRBJ2-1, with 12 bases identical to TRBD1. Germline V gives CDR1 SGDLS, CDR2 YYNGEE. With V trimmed by 4 bases and J by 5 bases, 13 bases remained unmatched. This CDR3 spans 18 amino acids. The CDR3 region has the DNA TGTGCCAGCAGCCCTTCCCCCGGGGGACAGGGGGCTCACAATGAGCAGTTCTTC. Translating it yields CASSPSPGGQGAHNEQFF.

This chain connects TRBV29-1 to TRBJ2-2; either TRBD1 or TRBD2 may fit D (5 bases each). The ends were cut back, 8 bases at V and 6 bases at J, with 22 bases in the middle. This CDR3 spans 15 amino acids. CDR1 and CDR2 from the germline V gene are SQVTM and ANQGSEA. CDR3 nucleotide sequence: TGCAGCAGCCAAGGAGCCCTAGGGACGGCCGGGGAGCTGTTTTTT. Translation: CSSQGALGTAGELFF.

This chain links TRBV6-5 with TRBJ2-6; 8 bases agree with TRBD1. The CDR3 contains 18 residues. Germline trimming cut 6 bases from V and 0 bases from J; bases unmatched to any gene: 10. The germline gives CDR1 MNHEY, CDR2 SVGAGI. The chain's CDR3 is CASRPFGTGLSGANVLTF. The CDR3 region has the DNA TGTGCCAGCAGGCCATTTGGGACAGGCCTCTCTGGGGCCAACGTCCTGACTTTC.

The chain couples TRBV10-1 to TRBJ2-3, with D possibly being TRBD2 (6 bases). Between the trimmed V and J ends, which lost 5 bases and 4 bases, there was a span of 19 bases. CDR3 length equals 16 residues. Germline lookup yields CDR1 WNHNN and CDR2 SYGVQD (reference sequence). CDR3 loop: CASSSMGLMDADTQYF. The CDR3 DNA is TGCGCCAGCAGTAGTATGGGACTCATGGATGCAGATACGCAGTATTTT.

This rearrangement joins TRBV7-9 to TRBJ1-6; D is ambiguous. The ends were cut back, 7 bases at V and 7 bases at J, with 8 bases in the middle. Looked up from germline, CDR1 is SEHNR and CDR2 is FQNEAQ (reference sequence). The length of the CDR3 is 12 residues. DNA for the CDR3: TGTGCCAGCACTGGCTGGAATTCACCCCTCCACTTT. It is translated as CASTGWNSPLHF. Full variable domain (rest looked up from reference TRBV7-9 and TRBJ1-6): DTGVSQNPRHKITKRGQNVTFRCDPISEHNRLYWYRQTLGQGPEFLTYFQNEAQLEKSRLLSDRFSAERPKGSFSTLEIQRTEQGDSAMYLCASTGWNSPLHFGNGTRLTVT.